A selection of T cell receptor beta chains follows, all from one sample in a study of blood T cell repertoires in COVID-19. Generated by immunoSEQ multiplex PCR, the TCRdb table keeps only in-frame clones and is missing some. This sample has under 200,000 clones; 70% to 90% occur once, and the top ten carry more than 6.5%. The specimen was PBMCs or T cells enriched from blood (not recorded which). The source of these receptors is a woman in her forties or fifties who had recovered from COVID-19. CDR3s include the opening cysteine and the closing phenylalanine or tryptophan. A D gene is named only where the DNA matches it firmly. Only some rows state a clone size, as once, few, many or a class for expanded clones.

>TRBV6-5|TRBJ1-2|NA|TRBD1
TGTGCCACCCAATTCGGGACAGGCGGAGAAGGCTACACCTTC
CATQFGTGGEGYTF
>TRBV4-2|TRBJ2-2|NA|TRBD2
TGTGCCAGCAGCTCCGCGCGCGGGGGGACCGGGGAGCTGTTTTTT
CASSSARGGTGELFF
>TRBV12-5|TRBJ2-7|NA|TRBD1
TGTGCTAGTGGTGGGACAGGGTCCTACGAGCAGTACTTC
CASGGTGSYEQYF
>TRBV7-2|TRBJ2-3|NA|NA
TGTGCCAGCAGCTTACGCGGGCCGACGGACACAGATACGCAGTATTTT
CASSLRGPTDTDTQYF
>TRBV5-1|TRBJ2-7|once|NA
TGCGCCAGCAGCTTGGCCCGCCAGGGTGGCGAGCAGTACTTC
CASSLARQGGEQYF
>TRBV4-3|TRBJ2-1|NA|NA
TGCGCCAGCAGCCAAGATATGGGCCATGAGCAGTTCTTC
CASSQDMGHEQFF
>TRBV7-8|TRBJ2-5|NA|NA
TGTGCCAGCAGCCCACCCGGGCCCAGCGGGGAGACCCAGTACTTC
CASSPPGPSGETQYF
>TRBV27|TRBJ1-3|NA|NA
TGTGCCAGCAGTTTAAGGGGCCCCTCCTCTGGAAACACCATATATTTT
CASSLRGPSSGNTIYF
>TRBV19|TRBJ2-4|once|NA
TGTGCCAGTAGCTTGGGAGGGGGGAACATTCAGTACTTC
CASSLGGGNIQYF
>TRBV9|TRBJ1-2|once|NA
TGTGCCAGCAGCATGACAGGCAATACTAACTATGGCTACACCTTC
CASSMTGNTNYGYTF
>TRBV3-1/TRBV3-2|TRBJ2-4|NA|NA
TGTGCCAGCACCAACATAGCGTTCGGCATTCAGTACTTC
CASTNIAFGIQYF
>TRBV10-3|TRBJ1-1|NA|TRBD1
TGTGCCATCAGTGAGTCCCTTCTAAACAGGGGACACACTGAAGCTTTCTTT
CAISESLLNRGHTEAFF
>TRBV3-1/TRBV3-2|TRBJ2-7|once|TRBD1
TGTGCCAGCAGCCAATCCTTGGGACAGGCGACCTACGAGCAGTACTTC
CASSQSLGQATYEQYF
>TRBV9|TRBJ2-2|NA|NA
TGTGCCAGCAGCCCCCAAATGAGGGTGACCGGGGAGCTGTTTTTT
CASSPQMRVTGELFF
>TRBV24-1|TRBJ1-3|NA|NA
TGTGCCACCAGTGATTCAGGGGTCTCTGGAAACACCATATATTTT
CATSDSGVSGNTIYF
>TRBV5-4|TRBJ2-1|NA|TRBD2
TGTGCCAGCAGCTTGGCGACTAGCGGGGGGGCCCATGAGCAGTTCTTC
CASSLATSGGAHEQFF
>TRBV6-6|TRBJ2-2|NA|TRBD2
TGTGCCAGCAGTCCCTCCTTAGGAGCGGGGGTCTCTGACACCGGGGAGCTGTTTTTT
CASSPSLGAGVSDTGELFF
>TRBV6-5|TRBJ1-3|NA|TRBD1
TGTGCCAGCAGTACAGACAGGGGGCAAGGAAACACCATATATTTT
CASSTDRGQGNTIYF
>TRBV9|TRBJ1-5|few|NA
TGTGCCAGCAGCGTAGGTCAGAACCCCAATCAGCCCCAGCATTTT
CASSVGQNPNQPQHF
>TRBV7-9|TRBJ2-1|NA|NA
TGTGCCAGCAGCTTAATCCTCAATGAGCAGTTCTTC
CASSLILNEQFF
>TRBV10-3|TRBJ1-2|NA|NA
TGTGCCATCAGTGAGGAGGGTCGGTATGGCTACACCTTC
CAISEEGRYGYTF
>TRBV12-3/TRBV12-4|TRBJ2-4|NA|NA
TGTGCCAGCAGTTTCGGCCAGGGAAACATTCAGTACTTC
CASSFGQGNIQYF
>TRBV5-5|TRBJ1-5|NA|NA
TGTGCCAGCAGCTTGGAAGGGCAGGGATCCCAGCATTTT
CASSLEGQGSQHF
>TRBV7-3|TRBJ1-1|NA|NA
TGTGCCAGCAGCCCGAGACAGGACACTGAAGCTTTCTTT
CASSPRQDTEAFF
>TRBV29-1|TRBJ1-1|NA|NA
TGCAGCGTTGACGGAGGGACCCTCACTGAAGCTTTCTTT
CSVDGGTLTEAFF
>TRBV4-2|TRBJ2-5|NA|TRBD2
TGTGCCAGCAGCCTTCGGGGGGAAGAGACCCAGTACTTC
CASSLRGEETQYF
>TRBV5-1|TRBJ1-1|NA|NA
TGCGCCAGCAGCTTGTCGGCGGGGAGCATGAACACTGAAGCTTTCTTT
CASSLSAGSMNTEAFF